The 9 T cell receptor beta chains in this list originate from one sample, sequenced in a study of cytomegalovirus exposure and HLA in healthy donors. With 60 Vbeta and 13 Jbeta primers, the PCR was carried out. Profiling relied on immunoSEQ multiplex PCR, and the TCRdb table lists in-frame clones only, not all of them. The repertoire holds about 150,000 clones, with around 75% as singletons. The specimen sequenced was PBMCs. Receptors originate from a young woman in good health and CMV-seronegative.

This clone has a handful of counts. Here the CDR3 reads CASSVAGRNSPLHF. CDR3 nucleotides: TGTGCCAGCAGCGTAGCAGGGAGGAATTCACCCCTCCACTTT. The chain combines TRBV9 with TRBJ1-6, with a tentative D call TRBD1 (5 bases). In germline, CDR1 is SGDLS, CDR2 YYNGEE. The CDR3 loop spans 14 amino acids. Trimming shortened V by 0 bases and J by 7 bases, and 8 bases separated the two germline ends.

The chain is built from TRBV12-5 and TRBJ1-1; D is undetermined. Per germline, CDR1 LGHNT and CDR2 FRNRAP. V lost 3 bases to trimming and J lost 1 base, with 6 bases between them. CDR3 size: 13 residues. DNA of the CDR3: TGTGCTAGTGGTTTTGCTAGGAACACTGAAGCTTTCTTT. Translated, it gives CASGFARNTEAFF.

A single count supports this clone. The chain employs TRBV1 and TRBJ1-5; the D call in the table, TRBD1, was not verified against the DNA. TRBV1 is a recognized pseudogene. CDR3 size: 17 residues. Here the CDR3 reads CASSQGRGRLGNQPQHF. The CDR3 region has the DNA TGCGCCAGCAGCCAAGGCAGGGGAAGGTTGGGCAATCAGCCCCAGCATTTT.

This clone was detected once. The CDR3 DNA follows: TGTGCCACCAGCACAGACAGGGACACCGGGGAGCTGTTTTTT. Translating it yields CATSTDRDTGELFF. This sequence joins TRBV15 and TRBJ2-2, with 7 bases fitting TRBD1. Trimming at V came to 4 bases and at J to 3 bases, leaving 2 bases not matched to a gene. The length of the CDR3 is 14 residues. The germline V gene has CDR1 LNHNV and CDR2 YYDKDF (reference sequence). Using reference TRBV15 and TRBJ2-2 for the parts outside the CDR3, the full variable domain is DAMVIQNPRYQVTQFGKPVTLSCSQTLNHNVMYWYQQKSSQAPKLLFHYYDKDFNNEADTPDNFQSRRPNTSFCFLDIRSPGLGDTAMYLCATSTDRDTGELFFGEGSRLTVL.

This clone showed up just a few times. The rearrangement links TRBV28 to TRBJ1-6, with 10 bases aligning to TRBD1. Germline trimming cut 5 bases from V and 10 bases from J; bases unmatched to any gene: 11. CDR1 MDHEN and CDR2 SYDVKM come from the germline V gene. This CDR3 comprises 16 residues. CDR3: CASSLPRTGGTSPLHF. CDR3 DNA: TGTGCCAGCAGTCTACCGAGGACAGGGGGTACCTCACCCCTCCACTTT.

The chain uses TRBV7-2 and TRBJ2-5, with D perhaps TRBD2 (6 bases). The V gene lost 6 bases and the J gene lost 1 base, with 15 bases spanning the gap. The CDR3 contains 15 residues. The germline CDR1 and CDR2 sequences are SGHTA and FQGNSA. The CDR3 is CASSSPPGGQETQYF. CDR3 DNA sequence: TGTGCCAGCAGTTCCCCCCCCGGGGGCCAAGAGACCCAGTACTTC.

This clone was picked up a small number of times. V is TRBV6-1 and J is TRBJ1-2, with TRBD1 matching 7 bases. The V gene end was trimmed by 2 bases and the J gene end by 6 bases; junction bases not matched to a gene: 15. The V gene's germline CDR1 is MNHNS and CDR2 SASEGT. The CDR3 length is 17 residues. CDR3 sequence reads: CASSESRLRGGAHGYTF. CDR3 nucleotide sequence: TGTGCCAGCAGTGAATCCCGCCTGAGAGGGGGCGCCCATGGCTACACCTTC.

The count of this clone is one. V usage is TRBV6-6 and J usage is TRBJ2-7; weak D call: TRBD2 (7 bases). CDR1 MNHNY and CDR2 SVGAGI come from the germline V gene (reference sequence). Trimming took 8 bases from V and 5 from J, leaving 16 bases between them. This CDR3 is 13 amino acids long. CDR3 loop: CASAGAGENEQYV. DNA for the CDR3: TGTGCCAGCGCAGGGGCGGGAGAGAACGAGCAGTACGTC.

V and J are TRBV7-9 and TRBJ2-1, with 7 bases aligning to TRBD2. CDR3 size: 15 residues. The V gene's germline CDR1 is SEHNR and CDR2 FQNEAQ (reference sequence). The trim removed 5 bases at V and 7 bases at J, leaving 11 bases unmatched. The CDR3 spells CASSPWGTTRNEQFF. The CDR3 DNA sequence: TGTGCCAGCAGCCCCTGGGGGACTACCCGGAATGAGCAGTTCTTC. The whole variable domain, remainder taken from reference TRBV7-9 and TRBJ2-1, is DTGVSQNPRHKITKRGQNVTFRCDPISEHNRLYWYRQTLGQGPEFLTYFQNEAQLEKSRLLSDRFSAERPKGSFSTLEIQRTEQGDSAMYLCASSPWGTTRNEQFFGPGTRLTVL.